This is a list of T cell receptor beta chains from one sample in a study of Ad26.COV2.S vaccination and SARS-CoV-2 variants. Repertoires were generated with immunoSEQ multiplex PCR, while TCRdb's copy carries only in-frame clones and drops some. The data hold 350,000 to 400,000 clones, with about 88% observed a single time. The sample here was peripheral blood, taken in a trial of Ad26.COV2.S vaccine versus placebo. All receptors come from a person aged 18 to 59 who received the Ad26.COV2.S COVID-19 vaccine or a placebo. Each CDR3 is given with its conserved first and last residue. Fields, in order: D gene, J gene, V gene, clone size, CDR3 DNA, CDR3 protein. A D gene is named only where the DNA matches it firmly. Some rows mark clone size as missing; the rest say once, few, many or name a class of expanded clone.

d_call: -
j_call: TRBJ2-7
v_call: TRBV7-2
clone_size: -
cdr3_nt: TGTGCCAGCAGACCTACCCGGACAGAAGTATTCCACGAGCAGTACTTC
cdr3_aa: CASRPTRTEVFHEQYF

d_call: -
j_call: TRBJ2-7
v_call: TRBV19
clone_size: -
cdr3_nt: TGTGCCAGTAGTATTGTCGGCAGGGGGGACGAGCAGTACTTC
cdr3_aa: CASSIVGRGDEQYF

d_call: TRBD1
j_call: TRBJ2-7
v_call: TRBV7-6
clone_size: -
cdr3_nt: TGTGCCAGCAGCTTCGCAGGGGGCCGATCCTACGAGCAGTACTTC
cdr3_aa: CASSFAGGRSYEQYF

d_call: -
j_call: TRBJ1-1
v_call: TRBV18
clone_size: -
cdr3_nt: TGTGCCAGCTCACCACGGCAAGGAGAGAACACTGAAGCTTTCTTT
cdr3_aa: CASSPRQGENTEAFF

d_call: TRBD2
j_call: TRBJ2-3
v_call: TRBV19
clone_size: -
cdr3_nt: TGTGCCAGTAGTATAAGCGGGGTAGCGGGGACCACAGATACGCAGTATTTT
cdr3_aa: CASSISGVAGTTDTQYF

d_call: -
j_call: TRBJ1-2
v_call: TRBV6-2/TRBV6-3
clone_size: -
cdr3_nt: TGTGCCAGCAGTGAGGCCCCTACGAGTAGGACTAGGCGTGGCTACACCTTC
cdr3_aa: CASSEAPTSRTRRGYTF

d_call: TRBD2
j_call: TRBJ2-3
v_call: TRBV30
clone_size: -
cdr3_nt: TGTGCCTGGAGTGTTTACAGCGGGCTCTGGGCCAGCGGGGGCACAGATACGCAGTATTTT
cdr3_aa: CAWSVYSGLWASGGTDTQYF

d_call: TRBD1
j_call: TRBJ1-2
v_call: TRBV7-9
clone_size: -
cdr3_nt: TGTGCCAGCAGCATAGAAGGACAGGGGAACTATGGCTACACCTTC
cdr3_aa: CASSIEGQGNYGYTF

d_call: -
j_call: TRBJ1-1
v_call: TRBV19
clone_size: -
cdr3_nt: TGTGCCAGTAGTATCTCGGGGGGTGACACTGAAGCTTTCTTT
cdr3_aa: CASSISGGDTEAFF

d_call: TRBD1
j_call: TRBJ1-5
v_call: TRBV6-1
clone_size: -
cdr3_nt: TGTGCCAGCAGTGAATTTGGACAGGGCAATCAGCCCCAGCATTTT
cdr3_aa: CASSEFGQGNQPQHF

d_call: -
j_call: TRBJ1-2
v_call: TRBV5-6
clone_size: few
cdr3_nt: TGTGCCAGCATCCGCCAGTCTGGGCGCGGAGGCTACACCTTC
cdr3_aa: CASIRQSGRGGYTF

d_call: -
j_call: TRBJ1-6
v_call: TRBV4-3
clone_size: -
cdr3_nt: TGCGCCAGCAGCCCTTCATCGGGCGTCTTGGGGGTAGGTGGCCTCCACTTT
cdr3_aa: CASSPSSGVLGVGGLHF

d_call: -
j_call: TRBJ2-2
v_call: TRBV28
clone_size: -
cdr3_nt: TGTGCCAGCAGTCTCCACCACAAGAACACCGGGGAGCTGTTTTTT
cdr3_aa: CASSLHHKNTGELFF

d_call: -
j_call: TRBJ1-4
v_call: TRBV2
clone_size: -
cdr3_nt: TGTGCCAGCGGGCACACCCGTGAAAAACTGTTTTTT
cdr3_aa: CASGHTREKLFF

d_call: -
j_call: TRBJ2-1
v_call: TRBV7-8
clone_size: -
cdr3_nt: TGTGCCAGCAGCCACTTAGGGGCTAGGCAGTTCTTC
cdr3_aa: CASSHLGARQFF

d_call: -
j_call: TRBJ1-2
v_call: TRBV2
clone_size: -
cdr3_nt: TGTGCCAGCAGGGACGGACGGATTAACTATGGCTACACCTTC
cdr3_aa: CASRDGRINYGYTF

d_call: TRBD2
j_call: TRBJ2-5
v_call: TRBV7-8
clone_size: -
cdr3_nt: TGTGCCAGCAGCGGGGGACTAGCGGGAGAGACCCAGTACTTC
cdr3_aa: CASSGGLAGETQYF

d_call: -
j_call: TRBJ2-7
v_call: TRBV2
clone_size: -
cdr3_nt: TGTGCCAGCAGTGAAGGGACAGTCTACGAGCAGTACTTC
cdr3_aa: CASSEGTVYEQYF

d_call: -
j_call: TRBJ1-1
v_call: TRBV24-1
clone_size: -
cdr3_nt: TGTGCCACCAGTGTTCGAGAGAACACTGAAGCTTTCTTT
cdr3_aa: CATSVRENTEAFF

d_call: -
j_call: TRBJ1-4
v_call: TRBV5-1
clone_size: -
cdr3_nt: TGCGCCAGCAGCCCGGGGCCTGCAGGGACAACAACTAATGAAAAACTGTTTTTT
cdr3_aa: CASSPGPAGTTTNEKLFF

d_call: -
j_call: TRBJ2-5
v_call: TRBV6-5
clone_size: -
cdr3_nt: TGTGCCAGCAGTTACAGCAGGGGAGAAGTAGAGACCCAGTACTTC
cdr3_aa: CASSYSRGEVETQYF

d_call: TRBD2
j_call: TRBJ2-1
v_call: TRBV5-5
clone_size: once
cdr3_nt: TGTGCCAGCAGCTCAAGACTAGCGGGGGGCTACAATGAGCAGTTCTTC
cdr3_aa: CASSSRLAGGYNEQFF

d_call: -
j_call: TRBJ2-3
v_call: TRBV28
clone_size: once
cdr3_nt: TGTGCCAGCAGTGTAGTACGGGGCCTACTCCGGGATACGCAGTATTTT
cdr3_aa: CASSVVRGLLRDTQYF

d_call: -
j_call: TRBJ1-1
v_call: TRBV5-4
clone_size: -
cdr3_nt: TGTGCCAGCAGCTTCCCCAAACAGGGTCGGACTGAAGCTTTCTTT
cdr3_aa: CASSFPKQGRTEAFF

d_call: TRBD1
j_call: TRBJ2-2
v_call: TRBV4-1
clone_size: -
cdr3_nt: TGCGCCAGCAGCCAAGCAGAGCACAGGGGCGAGGAGCTGTTTTTT
cdr3_aa: CASSQAEHRGEELFF

d_call: -
j_call: TRBJ2-2
v_call: TRBV3-1/TRBV3-2
clone_size: few
cdr3_nt: TGTGCCAGCAGCCTAATCCGGTCCGGGGAGCTGTTTTTT
cdr3_aa: CASSLIRSGELFF

d_call: -
j_call: TRBJ1-1
v_call: TRBV12-3/TRBV12-4
clone_size: -
cdr3_nt: TGTGCCAGCAGTTTAGCCAGGCCCACTGAAGCTTTCTTT
cdr3_aa: CASSLARPTEAFF

d_call: TRBD2
j_call: TRBJ2-7
v_call: TRBV19
clone_size: -
cdr3_nt: TGTGCCACCCGGACTAGCGGGACCTACGAGCAGTACTTC
cdr3_aa: CATRTSGTYEQYF

d_call: -
j_call: TRBJ1-2
v_call: TRBV4-3
clone_size: -
cdr3_nt: TGCGCCAGCAGCCAAGAATTCGGGACCCGCTATGGCTACACCTTC
cdr3_aa: CASSQEFGTRYGYTF

d_call: -
j_call: TRBJ2-7
v_call: TRBV14
clone_size: -
cdr3_nt: TGTGCCAGCAGCGCGACAGGTATCCACGAGCAGTACTTC
cdr3_aa: CASSATGIHEQYF

d_call: -
j_call: TRBJ2-2
v_call: TRBV2
clone_size: -
cdr3_nt: TGTGCCAGCAGTGAAGCGCCGGGGAACACCGGGGAGCTGTTTTTT
cdr3_aa: CASSEAPGNTGELFF

d_call: TRBD2
j_call: TRBJ2-3
v_call: TRBV10-1
clone_size: -
cdr3_nt: TGCGCCAGCAGTGAGTCTAGCGGGGTCCCAGATACGCAGTATTTT
cdr3_aa: CASSESSGVPDTQYF

d_call: -
j_call: TRBJ1-2
v_call: TRBV4-1
clone_size: -
cdr3_nt: TGCGCCAGCAGCCAAGCATCGCGGAACTATGGCTACACCTTC
cdr3_aa: CASSQASRNYGYTF

d_call: -
j_call: TRBJ1-2
v_call: TRBV18
clone_size: -
cdr3_nt: TGTGCCAGCTCACCAGAAACAATGGGACGGAACTATGGCTACACCTTC
cdr3_aa: CASSPETMGRNYGYTF

d_call: -
j_call: TRBJ2-3
v_call: TRBV7-8
clone_size: -
cdr3_nt: TGTGCCAGCAGCTTAGTGGACGTGGACGGAGATACGCAGTATTTT
cdr3_aa: CASSLVDVDGDTQYF

d_call: TRBD2
j_call: TRBJ2-1
v_call: TRBV4-2
clone_size: -
cdr3_nt: TGTGCCAGCAGCCAAGAGCTAGCGGGGGCCAACAATGAGCAGTTCTTC
cdr3_aa: CASSQELAGANNEQFF

d_call: -
j_call: TRBJ1-5
v_call: TRBV5-6
clone_size: -
cdr3_nt: TGTGCCAGCAGCTTGAGTGGCAATGCCCAGCATTTT
cdr3_aa: CASSLSGNAQHF

d_call: -
j_call: TRBJ1-2
v_call: TRBV7-9
clone_size: -
cdr3_nt: TGTGCCAGCAGCCTATCCCTTAGAGCGATTAACTATGGCTACACCTTC
cdr3_aa: CASSLSLRAINYGYTF

d_call: TRBD1
j_call: TRBJ1-1
v_call: TRBV19
clone_size: -
cdr3_nt: TGTGCCAGTATGAGTGACAGGGATAACACTGAAGCTTTCTTT
cdr3_aa: CASMSDRDNTEAFF

d_call: TRBD1
j_call: TRBJ1-5
v_call: TRBV6-5
clone_size: -
cdr3_nt: TGTGCCAGCAACACCCTGACAGGGGGGAATCAGCCCCAGCATTTT
cdr3_aa: CASNTLTGGNQPQHF

d_call: -
j_call: TRBJ1-1
v_call: TRBV3-1/TRBV3-2
clone_size: -
cdr3_nt: TGTGCCAGCAGCCCCTTGTTAGGGTTCACTGAAGCTTTCTTT
cdr3_aa: CASSPLLGFTEAFF

d_call: TRBD2
j_call: TRBJ2-7
v_call: TRBV20-1
clone_size: few
cdr3_nt: TGCAGTGCTAGTTGGGGCAGGTGGATTAGCGGGGGGGCAAGCTCCTACGAGCAGTACTTC
cdr3_aa: CSASWGRWISGGASSYEQYF

d_call: -
j_call: TRBJ2-2
v_call: TRBV2
clone_size: -
cdr3_nt: TGTGCCAGCAGGGCGGGGAAGAACACCGGGGAGCTGTTTTTT
cdr3_aa: CASRAGKNTGELFF

d_call: -
j_call: TRBJ1-2
v_call: TRBV24-1
clone_size: few
cdr3_nt: TGTGCCACCAGTGATTTCTACAGGGATCTCTACGGCTACACCTTC
cdr3_aa: CATSDFYRDLYGYTF

d_call: -
j_call: TRBJ1-1
v_call: TRBV2
clone_size: -
cdr3_nt: TGTGCCAGCAGCAAGATACACCGGGGGGGAGGGACTGAAGCTTTCTTT
cdr3_aa: CASSKIHRGGGTEAFF

d_call: TRBD1
j_call: TRBJ2-7
v_call: TRBV19
clone_size: -
cdr3_nt: TGTGCCAGTAGTCCGGACAGGGGGCTCTCCTACGAGCAGTACTTC
cdr3_aa: CASSPDRGLSYEQYF

d_call: -
j_call: TRBJ2-3
v_call: TRBV2
clone_size: -
cdr3_nt: TGTGCCAGCAGTGACGTCGGCAGCGTCACAGATACGCAGTATTTT
cdr3_aa: CASSDVGSVTDTQYF